These T cell receptor beta chains were read from a single sample in a study of blood T cell repertoires in COVID-19. Sequencing was performed with immunoSEQ multiplex PCR; in TCRdb, only in-frame clones are kept and a portion is missing. The sample holds about 140,000 clones, roughly 80% seen once. Sequencing was performed on PBMCs or T cells enriched from blood (not recorded which). The receptors come from a woman between 50 and 59 years old who had recovered from COVID-19. Both conserved end residues are part of each CDR3. D genes are given only for firm matches. Some rows mark clone size as missing; the rest say once, few, many or name a class of expanded clone.

D gene,V gene,J gene,clone size,CDR3 protein,CDR3 DNA
TRBD1,TRBV9,TRBJ1-4,NA,CASSPRTGRTTNEKLFF,TGTGCCAGCAGCCCAAGGACAGGGCGGACAACTAATGAAAAACTGTTTTTT
TRBD1,TRBV7-4,TRBJ2-7,NA,CASSLRDRGHEQYF,TGTGCCAGCAGCTTACGGGACAGGGGGCACGAGCAGTACTTC
NA,TRBV10-3,TRBJ2-1,NA,CAISESSRLRTYNEQFF,TGTGCCATCAGTGAGTCATCCCGACTCCGCACCTACAATGAGCAGTTCTTC
TRBD2,TRBV27,TRBJ2-7,few,CASGGEASYEQYF,TGTGCCAGCGGGGGGGAGGCGTCCTACGAGCAGTACTTC
TRBD1,TRBV28,TRBJ1-5,NA,CARSTGNQPQHF,TGTGCCAGGTCGACAGGGAATCAGCCCCAGCATTTT
TRBD1,TRBV7-2,TRBJ2-1,NA,CASSPDRVTSYNEQFF,TGTGCCAGCAGTCCGGACAGGGTGACCTCCTACAATGAGCAGTTCTTC
TRBD2,TRBV30,TRBJ2-2,once,CAWSVLGLAGELFF,TGTGCCTGGAGTGTACTTGGACTAGCCGGGGAGCTGTTTTTT
NA,TRBV7-9,TRBJ2-5,NA,CASSLAASRETQYF,TGTGCCAGCAGCTTAGCGGCCTCACGTGAGACCCAGTACTTC
NA,TRBV18,TRBJ1-3,NA,CASSRQSVSGNTIYF,TGTGCCAGCTCACGTCAGAGCGTCTCTGGAAACACCATATATTTT
NA,TRBV27,TRBJ2-7,few,CASTSLTRPSSYEQYF,TGTGCCAGCACCTCACTGACACGACCGAGCTCCTACGAGCAGTACTTC
TRBD2,TRBV4-1,TRBJ2-1,NA,CASSQELAGVSYNEQFF,TGCGCCAGCAGCCAAGAACTAGCGGGGGTATCCTACAATGAGCAGTTCTTC
TRBD1,TRBV4-1,TRBJ1-4,NA,CASSQGTGTGEKLFF,TGCGCCAGCAGCCAGGGGACAGGGACAGGTGAAAAACTGTTTTTT
NA,TRBV6-5,TRBJ1-5,once,CASSKGRFNQPQHF,TGTGCCAGCAGCAAGGGGCGGTTCAATCAGCCCCAGCATTTT
NA,TRBV7-9,TRBJ2-5,NA,CASISRVGETQYF,TGTGCCAGCATCAGCAGGGTGGGGGAGACCCAGTACTTC
TRBD1,TRBV3-1/TRBV3-2,TRBJ2-7,NA,CASSSQGAVYEQYF,TGTGCCAGCAGCTCACAGGGGGCTGTCTACGAGCAGTACTTC
NA,TRBV20-1,TRBJ1-5,NA,CSASSSLSNQPQHF,TGCAGTGCTAGTTCCTCCTTGAGCAATCAGCCCCAGCATTTT
TRBD2,TRBV19,TRBJ2-5,NA,CASTDTWAGGQETQYF,TGTGCCAGTACCGATACCTGGGCGGGGGGGCAGGAGACCCAGTACTTC
TRBD1,TRBV6-4,TRBJ2-3,NA,CASSDFQGADTQYF,TGTGCCAGCAGTGACTTTCAGGGGGCAGATACGCAGTATTTT
NA,TRBV6-5,TRBJ1-1,NA,CASSYLRTLGTEAFF,TGTGCCAGCAGTTACCTACGGACTCTAGGGACTGAAGCTTTCTTT
NA,TRBV6-6,TRBJ2-7,NA,CASSTPGRPNEQYF,TGTGCCAGCAGTACTCCGGGGAGGCCCAACGAGCAGTACTTC